Below, one TCR beta chain is given with its context. The method was immunoSEQ multiplex PCR; TCRdb's version includes in-frame clones alone and lacks a portion of them. The table records tens of thousands of clones, approximately 87% of them present only once. This CDR3 has 15 residues. With V trimmed by 3 bases and J by 8 bases, 5 bases remained unmatched. The V gene's germline CDR1 is SGDLS and CDR2 YYNGEE. The sample originates from a study of blood T cell repertoires in COVID-19. The specimen was peripheral blood. The chain carries TRBV9 and TRBJ2-1; 13 bases agree with TRBD2. This clonotype was obtained from a human donor in a cohort sampled during active COVID-19. DNA of the CDR3: TGTGCCAGCAGCGATTGGACTAGCGGGGGCCATGAGCAGTTCTTC. Protein product: CASSDWTSGGHEQFF.